One T cell receptor (beta chain) is described in this entry. Assay used: immunoSEQ multiplex PCR; TCRdb lists only in-frame clones, some missing. The sample has over 150,000 clones, roughly 90% seen once. The data were obtained in a study of control samples from healthy donors and cancer patients. V shed 2 bases, J shed 8 bases, and the junction held 5 bases outside the gene matches. CDR3 length equals 13 residues. V and J are TRBV12-3 or TRBV12-4 and TRBJ1-1, with 7 bases matching TRBD1. This TCR was sampled from a woman between 50 and 59 years old in good health. The sequenced material came from blood. The CDR3 is CASSLNRGSEAFF. In DNA, the CDR3 is TGTGCCAGCAGTTTAAACAGGGGTAGCGAAGCTTTCTTT.